The next 23 T cell receptor beta chains were all read from a single sample in a study of PD-1 blockade in classical Hodgkin lymphoma. Sequencing used immunoSEQ multiplex PCR; TCRdb keeps in-frame clones, though not all of them. The sample lists over 70,000 clones; approximately 90% were seen once. Time point given: cycle 4 day 1 (C4D1), after less than seven weeks of nivolumab. There was relapse after autologous stem cell transplantation in every patient, and there was variation in brentuximab vedotin exposure. The starting material was peripheral blood mononuclear cells (PBMCs), obtained before the fourth cycle of nivolumab. These TCRs come from a human donor with classical Hodgkin lymphoma.

The chain is built from TRBV4-3 and TRBJ2-7, with 7 bases fitting TRBD1. J gave up 5 bases and V 0 bases, and 1 base lay outside the gene matches. This CDR3 is built from 13 residues. Germline V gene data show CDR1 as LGHNA and CDR2 as YSLEER. CDR3 nucleotides: TGCGCCAGCAGCCAAGAAGGGGGCCACGAGCAGTACTTC. Amino acid sequence: CASSQEGGHEQYF.

V and J are TRBV28 and TRBJ1-5; D gene ambiguous. Germline assignment: CDR1 MDHEN and CDR2 SYDVKM. Trimming stripped 6 bases from V and 3 bases from J, with 6 bases between. The CDR3 contains 12 residues. The CDR3 DNA sequence: TGTGCCAGCAGGAGGGACAATCAGCCCCAGCATTTT. It codes for CASRRDNQPQHF.

CDR3 protein: CASSMSGGAYNEQFF. In DNA, the CDR3 is TGTGCCAGCAGCATGAGCGGGGGAGCCTACAATGAGCAGTTCTTC. V usage is TRBV9 and J usage is TRBJ2-1, with TRBD2 matching 8 bases. V lost 4 bases to trimming and J lost 2 bases; unmatched junction nucleotides: 5. The germline gives CDR1 SGDLS, CDR2 YYNGEE. The CDR3 length is 15 residues. The complete variable domain, with remaining parts taken from reference TRBV9 and TRBJ2-1, reads DSGVTQTPKHLITATGQRVTLRCSPRSGDLSVYWYQQSLDQGLQFLIQYYNGEERAKGNILERFSAQQFPDLHSELNLSSLELGDSALYFCASSMSGGAYNEQFFGPGTRLTVL.

CDR3 residues: CAIRRGQGRTDTQYF. CDR3 sequence (DNA): TGTGCCATCAGGCGGGGACAGGGACGCACAGATACGCAGTATTTT. J is TRBJ2-3 and V is TRBV10-3; 9 positions agree with TRBD1. The junction had 5 bases not matched to a gene; V was cut back by 6 bases and J by 1 base. Germline lookup yields CDR1 ENHRY and CDR2 SYGVKD. The CDR3 length is 15 residues.

The J gene is TRBJ2-6, the V gene TRBV27, with D perhaps given as TRBD1 or TRBD2 (5 bases each). The V end lost 3 bases, the J end lost 0 bases, and 12 bases lay between the germline ends. CDR1 is MNHEY and CDR2 is SMNVEV in the germline V gene (reference sequence). The CDR3 extends over 17 amino acids. The CDR3 sequence is CASSFGTSFSGANVLTF. In nucleotides, the CDR3 is TGTGCCAGCAGTTTTGGGACGTCTTTCTCTGGGGCCAACGTCCTGACTTTC.

The chain couples TRBV19 to TRBJ1-1; D is unresolved. Trimming shortened V by 3 bases and J by 0 bases, and 5 bases separated the two germline ends. CDR3 length: 13 amino acids. CDR1 and CDR2 (germline): LNHDA, SQIVND (reference sequence). CDR3 in amino acids: CASSIVVNTEAFF. CDR3 sequence (DNA): TGTGCCAGTAGTATCGTGGTGAACACTGAAGCTTTCTTT. Variable domain in full (rest from reference TRBV19 and TRBJ1-1): DGGITQSPKYLFRKEGQNVTLSCEQNLNHDAMYWYRQDPGQGLRLIYYSQIVNDFQKGDIAEGYSVSREKKESFPLTVTSAQKNPTAFYLCASSIVVNTEAFFGQGTRLTVV.

The V gene is TRBV7-3, the J gene TRBJ2-6, with D possibly TRBD1 on 5 matching bases. Germline V CDR1 and CDR2: SGHTA, FQGTGA. Trimming removed 5 bases from V and 2 bases from J, with 10 bases in between. The CDR3 sequence is 15 residues long. The CDR3 protein is CASSLQGTGANVLTF. The DNA for the CDR3 is TGTGCCAGCAGCCTCCAGGGAACTGGGGCCAACGTCCTGACTTTC.

V usage is TRBV5-1 and J usage is TRBJ2-7, with 7 bases lining up with TRBD2. V shed 4 bases and J 3 bases; nucleotides not matched to a gene: 4. The length of the CDR3 is 13 residues. Germline V gene data show CDR1 as SGHRS and CDR2 as YFSETQ. The CDR3 region is CASSPGRSYEQYF. CDR3 in DNA: TGCGCCAGCAGCCCCGGGAGGAGCTACGAGCAGTACTTC.

This clone was found a few times. In DNA, the CDR3 is TGTGCCAGCAGCCAAGAAAACGGACCGAGCTATGGCTACACCTTC. Translating it yields CASSQENGPSYGYTF. This chain links TRBV4-2 with TRBJ1-2; D remains ambiguous. V lost 0 bases and J lost 4, with 12 bases in between. CDR3 length: 15 amino acids. Germline V gene data show CDR1 as LGHNA and CDR2 as YNFKEQ.

The chain couples TRBV29-1 to TRBJ2-4; TRBD1 is a possible D gene (6 bases). V lost 4 bases and J lost 3, with 13 bases in between. There are 14 residues in the CDR3. In germline, CDR1 is SQVTM, CDR2 ANQGSEA. The CDR3 spells CSVGRGTNKNIQYF. In DNA form, the CDR3 reads TGCAGCGTTGGAAGGGGGACGAACAAAAACATTCAGTACTTC.

This clone was observed a few times. The genes are TRBV7-2 and TRBJ1-2; D is unresolved. Germline V lookup: CDR1 SGHTA, CDR2 FQGNSA. With 5 bases removed from V and 4 bases from J, the gap between germline ends came to 17 bases. CDR3 length: 15 amino acids. CDR3 sequence reads: CASSPERAFFYGYTF. The CDR3, as DNA: TGTGCCAGCAGCCCCGAGAGAGCCTTTTTCTATGGCTACACCTTC.

The chain combines TRBV11-2 with TRBJ2-7; D may correspond to TRBD1 or TRBD2 (6 bases each). V dropped 1 base and J dropped 1 base, with 11 bases sitting between them. CDR1 and CDR2 from the germline V gene are SGHAT and FQNNGV. The CDR3 extends over 15 amino acids. CDR3 sequence reads: CASSLAGAISYEQYF. CDR3 sequence (DNA): TGTGCCAGCAGCTTAGCGGGGGCCATTTCCTACGAGCAGTACTTC. The whole variable domain, filled in from reference TRBV11-2 and TRBJ2-7, reads EAGVAQSPRYKIIEKRQSVAFWCNPISGHATLYWYQQILGQGPKLLIQFQNNGVVDDSQLPKDRFSAERLKGVDSTLKIQPAKLEDSAVYLCASSLAGAISYEQYFGPGTRLTVT.

The sample holds one count of this clone. This rearrangement joins TRBV6-5 to TRBJ1-5, with D possibly matching TRBD1 (5 bases). The CDR3 runs 14 residues. Trimming pared 6 bases from V and 0 bases from J, leaving 9 bases between. CDR1 is MNHEY, CDR2 SVGAGI, per germline. CDR3 protein: CASSPGPSNQPQHF. The CDR3 DNA reads TGTGCCAGCAGCCCAGGGCCTAGCAATCAGCCCCAGCATTTT.

This chain uses TRBV9 with TRBJ1-6, with a tentative D call TRBD1 (5 bases). CDR1 SGDLS and CDR2 YYNGEE come from the germline V gene. Trimming took off 5 bases at V and 10 bases at J, with 16 bases between the two ends. There are 14 residues in the CDR3. The CDR3 spells CASSETPGISPLHF. For the CDR3, the DNA is TGTGCCAGCAGTGAAACCCCAGGGATCTCACCCCTCCACTTT.

The chain carries TRBV5-1 and TRBJ2-3; 9 nucleotides match TRBD1. CDR1 SGHRS and CDR2 YFSETQ come from the germline V gene. CDR3 size: 15 residues. J was trimmed by 0 bases and V by 7 bases; bases with no gene match: 6. The CDR3 DNA follows: TGCGCCAGCGGGGTGGACAGGGGAAGCACAGATACGCAGTATTTT. This codes for CASGVDRGSTDTQYF.

V is TRBV7-3 and J is TRBJ2-5; the D call may be TRBD1 or TRBD2 (7 bases each). Germline assignment: CDR1 SGHTA and CDR2 FQGTGA. Trimming stripped 5 bases from V and 3 bases from J, with 19 bases between. The CDR3 spans 16 residues. CDR3 in amino acids: CASSPLSGGGKETQYF. CDR3 nucleotides: TGTGCCAGCAGCCCACTCTCAGGGGGGGGAAAAGAGACCCAGTACTTC.

The V gene is TRBV9, the J gene TRBJ1-4; D gene ambiguous. Germline CDR1 and CDR2: SGDLS and YYNGEE. With 0 bases removed from V and 8 bases from J, the gap between germline ends came to 14 bases. This CDR3 has 15 residues. The CDR3 loop is CASSVGAGRPEKLFF. In DNA form, the CDR3 reads TGTGCCAGCAGCGTAGGGGCGGGCCGGCCGGAAAAACTGTTTTTT.

This chain links TRBV6-5 with TRBJ2-1; 13 nucleotides match TRBD2. With V trimmed by 4 bases and J by 6 bases, 3 bases remained unmatched. The CDR3 spans 15 residues. Germline CDR1 is MNHEY and CDR2 is SVGAGI. CDR3 in amino acids: CASSWTSGGSNEQFF. CDR3 sequence (DNA): TGTGCCAGCAGTTGGACTAGCGGGGGATCCAATGAGCAGTTCTTC.

This chain joins TRBV6-5 and TRBJ1-2; D may be TRBD1 (6 bases). Germline V gene sequence: CDR1 MNHEY, CDR2 SVGAGI. The CDR3 runs to 15 residues. With 5 bases removed from V and 4 bases from J, the gap between germline ends came to 17 bases. The DNA of the CDR3 is TGTGCCAGCAGTACGGAATGGACAGCCTTCTATGGCTACACCTTC. Amino acid sequence: CASSTEWTAFYGYTF.

This chain links TRBV28 with TRBJ2-1; 8 nucleotides line up with TRBD2. This CDR3 has 13 residues. The trim removed 5 bases at V and 9 bases at J, leaving 6 bases unmatched. Germline lookup yields CDR1 MDHEN and CDR2 SYDVKM. The CDR3: CASSQKLAVEQFF. The CDR3 DNA reads TGTGCCAGCAGTCAGAAACTAGCGGTTGAGCAGTTCTTC.

The sample holds one count of this clone. The J gene is TRBJ1-2, the V gene TRBV19, with TRBD1 matching over 10 bases. V lost 6 bases and J lost 4; bases outside the gene matches: 2. This CDR3 spans 13 amino acids. Germline V gene lookup returns CDR1 LNHDA and CDR2 SQIVND (reference sequence). The CDR3 reads CASSGDRGYGYTF. The CDR3 DNA sequence: TGTGCCAGTAGCGGGGACAGGGGCTATGGCTACACCTTC. Full variable domain (outside the CDR3, taken from reference TRBV19 and TRBJ1-2): DGGITQSPKYLFRKEGQNVTLSCEQNLNHDAMYWYRQDPGQGLRLIYYSQIVNDFQKGDIAEGYSVSREKKESFPLTVTSAQKNPTAFYLCASSGDRGYGYTFGSGTRLTVV.

The gene calls are TRBV19 and TRBJ1-1; TRBD1 matches at 9 bases. Germline V gives CDR1 LNHDA, CDR2 SQIVND (reference sequence). The J segment lost 7 bases and the V segment lost 3 bases, leaving 9 bases of the junction unmatched. CDR3 length: 15 amino acids. Here the CDR3 DNA reads TGTGCCAGTAGTATGGGGGACAGGGTAGGGCTTGAAGCTTTCTTT. Its protein is CASSMGDRVGLEAFF.

This clone has only one observation. The V gene is TRBV7-9, the J gene TRBJ1-4; weak D call: TRBD1 (5 bases). This CDR3 is 13 amino acids long. V was trimmed by 1 base and J by 7 bases, leaving 7 bases between them. Germline lookup yields CDR1 SEHNR and CDR2 FQNEAQ (reference sequence). The CDR3: CASSLGGREKLFF. CDR3 DNA: TGTGCCAGCAGCTTAGGGGGCCGTGAAAAACTGTTTTTT.